This entry concerns a single T cell receptor beta chain. The clone's antigen remains unknown. There are no base qualities to consult, and no much larger clone falls within one base. Counted from cysteine to phenylalanine, this CDR3 has 15 amino acids. This entry keeps only the CDR3 DNA: 45 bases, framed from base 1. Looking up the germline V gene yields CDR1 SGHRS and CDR2 YFSETQ. Trimming costs V 4 bases and J 4 bases, and their ends lie 14 bases apart. The sample comes from a study of cytomegalovirus exposure and HLA in healthy donors listed by TCRdb under 2017. Some background on the complete study: According to an earlier analysis of a few hundred of the donors, about 179 million T cells yielded some 120 million unique TCR beta sequences and 250 to 350 Gb of sequence data. Around 330 gigabases of sequencing data and roughly 80 million unique TCR sequences made up an early release that covered 640 HLA-typed donors. The genetic ancestry cluster associated with self-reported Caucasian donors included 81% of the roughly 380 genotyped donors. The study was designed to test whether signatures of past pathogen exposure could be identified by cataloging public T cell receptors. Using immunosequencing, the study profiled T cell repertoires from 666 subjects and related those repertoires to cytomegalovirus serostatus. A separate validation cohort of roughly 110 different subjects was used in addition to the roughly 720-subject first cohort. High-throughput TCR immunosequencing, statistical association of individual TCRs with disease status, and machine learning were combined to predict cytomegalovirus infection status. In a later analysis, previously published TCR beta repertoires from fewer than 750 donors were re-analyzed and high-resolution HLA genotyping was added so that TCR occurrence patterns could be studied. In the later analysis, no new phenotypic data were used to find candidate immune exposures; instead, reliance was placed on TCR beta sequences and their occurrence across donors. In an earlier analysis of more than 550 of the donors, high-throughput TCR beta sequencing was used to judge whether each TCR beta V gene segment behaved as functional or pseudogenic. Donor age, sex, ethnicity and CMV serostatus were collected together with the repertoire data. A later genetic analysis used genome-wide SNP genotypes for about 60% of the 666 donors, treating that subset as a discovery cohort. Every repertoire in the discovery cohort had been generated on one and the same sequencing platform. HLA typing included class I and class II loci at four-digit resolution. The number of typed donors differed by locus: 629-630 for A, B, C, DRB1 and DQB1; some 500 for DQA1; 606 for DPA1; and some 450 for DPB1. Because of strong linkage in the cohort, a few DR-DQ haplotypes were treated as single units for association and clustering. On average, around 230,000 unique TCR beta nucleotide sequences were sequenced per donor among a few hundred genotyped donors of the cohort, with about 17% of those sequences being non-productive. What the study reported, not specific to this receptor: CMV serostatus was the only immune exposure information available for the cohort. According to a later analysis, TCR association rates differed among HLA loci, with DRB1 alleles showing the most associated TCRs and HLA-C alleles showing the fewest. The sequencing pipeline was judged likely to have produced a cluster of highly shared sequence variants as a technical artifact. Because counts were too low, roughly 18 rarely observed V segments, including chromosome 9 orphons, were left out of the earlier analysis of some 640 of the donors. A total of 150 or so TCR beta chains were listed by the study as associated with cytomegalovirus. In a later genetic analysis, a missense DCLRE1C variant was associated with V-gene and J-gene trimming of TCR beta chains, and the association was replicated in an independent cohort. Some IMGT-functional V segments, including TRBV6-2 and TRBV6-3, could not be distinguished by the 87-base-pair reads and were therefore excluded. In vitro tests confirmed that a few of the cytomegalovirus-associated TCR beta chains recognize cytomegalovirus antigens. In an earlier analysis of roughly 500 of the donors, most TCR beta V segments appeared in productive rearrangements about 87% or about 30% of the time, broadly matching IMGT annotations. In both the original and validation cohorts, the classifier was reported to diagnose cytomegalovirus status with high specificity and sensitivity. A further reported finding was that TCR beta sequences accurately predicted the HLA-A and HLA-B alleles for most subjects in the first cohort. This cohort had only TCR beta chains sequenced, and the lack of alpha or paired-chain data limited which features could be detected. A later analysis found that most CMV-associated TCR beta chains appeared HLA-restricted, with HLA associations seemingly driven largely by CMV exposure. A later analysis associated about 17,000 TCR beta sequences with specific HLA alleles at a false discovery rate of 0.05. While some public TCRs were present in many individuals, most TCR sequences turned up only very rarely across donors. A later analysis reported that several top co-occurrence clusters appeared linked to parvovirus B19, influenza, CMV and Epstein-Barr virus. Sequencing depth was assumed to be roughly uniform across donors in the presence/absence analyses, though that assumption may not hold. Linkage disequilibrium might explain the correlated functional status among segregating V segments, but an unknown experimental factor could not be ruled out. According to a later genetic analysis, donors in an Asian-associated ancestry cluster had fewer N-insertions in productive TCRs than the approximately 610-donor mean. According to the authors, the approach could potentially be generalized to other disease states and immunological phenotypes. Because HLA typing was missing for some donors at each locus, association tests included only the typed subset. In a later analysis, HLA-associated TCR beta chains were found to be more clonally expanded and to have lower generation probabilities than equally common non-associated chains. When HLA alleles, especially DR and DQ, strongly co-occurred, TCR associations were difficult to assign to individual alleles.

The library was produced with the immunoSEQ multiplex PCR assay. A mixture of 60 forward primers for TCR Vbeta segments and 13 reverse primers for TCR Jbeta segments was used in the multiplex PCR. Amplification of the CDR3 region of rearranged TCR beta genes was performed with a multiplex PCR assay on genomic DNA. The amplified TCR beta libraries were sequenced on the Illumina HiSeq System as 87-base-pair reads. The study's processing was this. Across the 670 or so repertoires, a later analysis counted approximately 83 million unique TCR beta chains, roughly 11 million of which were shared by at least two donors. Raw reads were error-corrected and collapsed into unique sequences with a nearest-neighbor algorithm that merged closely related sequences to remove PCR and sequencing errors. Alignment of CDR3 sequences to IMGT reference sequences was used to assign V, D and J gene segments. For a sequence to be retained, a match of at least six nucleotides was required to both a V gene segment and a J gene segment. Rearrangements were called productive when the CDR3 lacked stop codons and stayed in frame with V and J; all others were non-productive. CDR3 was defined by IMGT convention, running from the second conserved V-encoded cysteine to the conserved J-encoded phenylalanine. Sequences without an unambiguous match to a single V gene segment were excluded from the earlier analysis of over 500 of the donors. In an earlier analysis of some 590 of the donors, a V segment was called functional when productive rearrangements were above 56.7%, and segregating when the standard deviation between donors exceeded 5%. A statistical classification framework was developed to diagnose cytomegalovirus status using the catalog of TCR beta chain sequences. In a later analysis, TCR nucleotide sequences were compared against IMGT/GENE-DB human TR gene sequences so that V and J genes could be assigned. Using the TCRdist pipeline, a later analysis assigned CDR3 sequences along with most-parsimonious VDJ recombination scenarios. In a later analysis, every TCR beta chain was defined by the combination of its CDR3 amino acid sequence and its V-gene family, and reads without a unique V-gene family were dropped. As a way to deal with suspected cross-contamination and a sequencing artifact, a later analysis dropped approximately 570 nucleotide sequences that were highly shared and had low generation probability. For each public chain, a later analysis derived a clonal expansion index from normalized ranks of inferred template counts within each repertoire. In a later analysis, generation probabilities were computed with a VDJ recombination model fitted to out-of-frame rearrangements, and the resulting probabilities were checked against IGoR. Hypergeometric tests were used in a later analysis to score TCR-TCR, TCR-HLA and TCR-CMV co-occurrence, with a repertoire-size bias correction applied to the TCR pairs. False discovery rates were estimated in a later analysis by permuting HLA or CMV assignments 20 times. In a later analysis, co-occurring TCRs were grouped using DBSCAN, and TCRdist sequence similarity was added for clustering within HLA-allele-positive subsets. Repertoires with fewer than 30,000 or more than 120,000 public chains, plus five repertoires with anomalous nucleotide sharing, were excluded from co-occurrence clustering. The source is immuneACCESS, and TCRdb retained only in-frame sequences with V and J called. Part of the clones is not carried over; for the studies checked, unresolved V genes explain less than half of this, and the remainder is unexplained. V, J and clone size are those of that table, while D and trimming were read from the DNA. In this sample the table shows around 240,000 clones, roughly 80% of which occur a single time. The top ten hold around 5% of the sample.

The cohort consisted of 666 healthy bone marrow donors. All cohort members were sampled while nominally healthy, although unrecorded immune exposures were likely present. The donor tested CMV seropositive, placing the donor among the 289 seropositive members of the cohort. A peripheral blood sample was provided by each donor, and peripheral blood mononuclear cells were used for TCR beta sequencing. The Qiagen DNeasy Blood Extraction Kit was used to extract genomic DNA from the blood cell samples. This sequence originates from a woman between 40 and 55 years old in good health and CMV-seropositive. The chain is encoded by TRBV5-1 joined to TRBJ2-2; the D segment could be TRBD1, given 6 matching bases. The sample was PBMCs. The CDR3 loop reads CASSPRGRATGELFF. The DNA is as follows: TGCGCCAGCAGCCCCAGGGGTCGAGCCACCGGGGAGCTGTTTTTT.